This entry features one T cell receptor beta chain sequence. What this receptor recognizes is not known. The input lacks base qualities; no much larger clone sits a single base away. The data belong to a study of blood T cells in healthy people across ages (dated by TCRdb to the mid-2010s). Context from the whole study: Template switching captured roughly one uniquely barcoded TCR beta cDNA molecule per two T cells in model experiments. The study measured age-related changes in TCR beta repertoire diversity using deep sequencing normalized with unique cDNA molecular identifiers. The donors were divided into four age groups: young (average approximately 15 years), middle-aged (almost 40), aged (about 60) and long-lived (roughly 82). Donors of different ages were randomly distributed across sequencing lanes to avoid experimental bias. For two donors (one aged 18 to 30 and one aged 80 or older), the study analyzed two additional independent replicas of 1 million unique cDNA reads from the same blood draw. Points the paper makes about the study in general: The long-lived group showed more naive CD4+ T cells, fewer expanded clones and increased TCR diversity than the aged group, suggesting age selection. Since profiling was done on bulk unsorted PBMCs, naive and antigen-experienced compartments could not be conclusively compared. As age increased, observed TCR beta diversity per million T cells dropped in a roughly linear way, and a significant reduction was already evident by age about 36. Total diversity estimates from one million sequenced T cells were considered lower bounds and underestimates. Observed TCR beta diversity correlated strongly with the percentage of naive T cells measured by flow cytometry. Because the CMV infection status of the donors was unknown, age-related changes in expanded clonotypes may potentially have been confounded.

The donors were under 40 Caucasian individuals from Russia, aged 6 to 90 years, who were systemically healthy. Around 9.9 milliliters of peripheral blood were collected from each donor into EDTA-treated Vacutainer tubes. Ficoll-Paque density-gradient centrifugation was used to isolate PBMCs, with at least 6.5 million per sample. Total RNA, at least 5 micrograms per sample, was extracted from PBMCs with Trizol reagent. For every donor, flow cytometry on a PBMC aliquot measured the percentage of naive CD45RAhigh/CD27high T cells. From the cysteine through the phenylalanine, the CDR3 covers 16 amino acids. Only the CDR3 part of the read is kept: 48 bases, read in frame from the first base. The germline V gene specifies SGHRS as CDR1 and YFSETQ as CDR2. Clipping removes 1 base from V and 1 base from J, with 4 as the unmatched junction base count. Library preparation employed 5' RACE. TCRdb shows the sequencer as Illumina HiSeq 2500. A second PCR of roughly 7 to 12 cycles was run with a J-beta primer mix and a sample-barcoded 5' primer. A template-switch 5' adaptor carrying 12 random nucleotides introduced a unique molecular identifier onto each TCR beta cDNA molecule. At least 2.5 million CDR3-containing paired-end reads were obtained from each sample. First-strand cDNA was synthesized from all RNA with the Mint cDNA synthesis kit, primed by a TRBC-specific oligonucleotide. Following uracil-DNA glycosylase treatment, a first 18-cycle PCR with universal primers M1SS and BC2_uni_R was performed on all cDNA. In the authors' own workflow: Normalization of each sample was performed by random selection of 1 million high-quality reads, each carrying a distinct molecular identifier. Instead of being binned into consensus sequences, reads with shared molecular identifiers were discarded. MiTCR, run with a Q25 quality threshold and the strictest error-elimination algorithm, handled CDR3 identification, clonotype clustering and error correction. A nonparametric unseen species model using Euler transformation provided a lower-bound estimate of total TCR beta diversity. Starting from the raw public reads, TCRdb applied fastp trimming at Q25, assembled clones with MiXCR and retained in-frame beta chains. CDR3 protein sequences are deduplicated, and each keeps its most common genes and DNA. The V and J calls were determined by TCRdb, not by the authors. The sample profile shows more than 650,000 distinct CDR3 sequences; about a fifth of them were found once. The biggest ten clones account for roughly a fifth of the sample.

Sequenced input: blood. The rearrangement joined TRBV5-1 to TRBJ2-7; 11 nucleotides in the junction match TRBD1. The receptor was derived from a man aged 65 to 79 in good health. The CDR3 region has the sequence CASSLWTGGGSYEQYF. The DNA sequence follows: TGCGCCAGCAGCTTGTGGACAGGGGGCGGATCCTACGAGCAGTACTTC.